Below, one TCR beta chain is given with its context. The sample belongs to a study of STAT5B mutations in CD4+ large granular lymphocyte leukemia. Data came from immunoSEQ multiplex PCR; TCRdb stores just in-frame clones and leaves some out. The sample consists of about 33,000 clones, approximately 81% of them appearing once. CDR3 length equals 12 residues. The germline CDR1 and CDR2 sequences are SQVTM and ANQGSEA. V dropped 3 bases and J dropped 2 bases, with 6 bases sitting between them. The TCR sequence derives from a human donor in good health. V gene TRBV29-1 combines with J gene TRBJ2-3; D unresolved. The sequenced sample consisted of CD4+ T cells from blood buffy coats. The CDR3 sequence: CSVDDFTDTQYF. CDR3 in DNA: TGCAGCGTTGACGACTTCACAGATACGCAGTATTTT.